These T cell receptor beta chains were read from a single sample in a study of CXCR3-negative and CXCR3-positive naive CD8 T cells. TCRdb reanalyzed the 5' RACE reads, giving one entry per CDR3 protein sequence and no DNA. The sample shows tens of thousands of distinct CDR3 sequences, and roughly a quarter sits with its ten largest clones. Specimen: memory CD8+ T cells from blood. These receptors were collected from a human donor in good health. Some clones in this sample may be carry-over from other donors' samples. Each CDR3 is given with its conserved first and last residue. Fields, in order: V gene, clone size, J gene, CDR3 protein. Expanded clones are given a class, and other clones once, few, many or no size at all.

>TRBV4-3|-|TRBJ1-1
CASSQAAYTEAFF
>TRBV28|-|TRBJ1-5
CASSETTDYNQPQHF
>TRBV5-6|-|TRBJ1-3
CASSLWRQGAVGNTIYF
>TRBV25-1|-|TRBJ2-7
CASSEFWGPSGRPYEQYF
>TRBV27|-|TRBJ2-1
CASSRSGGEQFF
>TRBV29-1|-|TRBJ2-1
CSVKLLTYNEQFF
>TRBV12-3/TRBV12-4|-|TRBJ1-2
CASSNLSIDPTNYGYTF
>TRBV2|medium-sized|TRBJ1-1
CANGGPTEAFF
>TRBV6-1|-|TRBJ2-1
CASSEGPESDEQFF
>TRBV27|-|TRBJ1-1
CASSYGFGEAFF
>TRBV6-2/TRBV6-3|-|TRBJ2-1
CASSHPGNNEQFF
>TRBV6-2/TRBV6-3|-|TRBJ1-5
CASGQEGKGFQPQHF
>TRBV29-1|-|TRBJ1-2
CSVPGQGGPYGYTF
>TRBV7-9|-|TRBJ1-2
CASSLSAGLYGYTF
>TRBV12-3/TRBV12-4|-|TRBJ1-5
CASSFLLGNQPQHF
>TRBV2|-|TRBJ2-1
CASSEAFSYNEQFF
>TRBV20-1|-|TRBJ1-1
CSARDGLNTEASF
>TRBV29-1|-|TRBJ2-4
CSALDREKNIQYF
>TRBV20-1|medium-sized|TRBJ2-1
CSARAPGGRGDNEQFF
>TRBV20-1|-|TRBJ1-5
CSARPGNGNQPQHF
>TRBV9|-|TRBJ2-7
CASSVGGGEPSEQYF
>TRBV4-3|-|TRBJ1-2
CASSQWWGPDNGYTF
>TRBV21-1|-|TRBJ1-3
CASSKVDRRILFALRDNRNTIYF
>TRBV3-1|-|TRBJ2-7
CASSQDLGQSTQYF
>TRBV29-1|-|TRBJ2-7
CSVEGVGRENEQYF
>TRBV7-3|-|TRBJ2-6
CASRASGANVLTF
>TRBV12-3/TRBV12-4|-|TRBJ2-1
CASSSRVGYNEQFF
>TRBV7-6|medium-sized|TRBJ1-3
CASSSQTEDSGNTIYF
>TRBV4-3|-|TRBJ1-2
CASSQRPGAEYYGYTF
>TRBV29-1|-|TRBJ1-2
CSVDQMNGYTF
>TRBV7-6|-|TRBJ2-2
CASRQGLELFF
>TRBV7-9|-|TRBJ1-2
CASSAGTGDYGYTF
>TRBV12-3/TRBV12-4|-|TRBJ2-1
CASSAGREQFF
>TRBV4-3|-|TRBJ1-1
CASSQVRSANTEAFF
>TRBV19|-|TRBJ2-2
CASSLDPGQEFFYTGELFF
>TRBV4-1|-|TRBJ2-2
CASSPLMEDRELFF
>TRBV4-3|-|TRBJ1-6
CASSQTLTGGQWNSPLHF
>TRBV6-1|-|TRBJ1-1
CASSEGDERTEAFF
>TRBV29-1|-|TRBJ2-3
CSVDPNPVADTQYF
>TRBV29-1|-|TRBJ1-1
CSVDKGTEAFF
>TRBV29-1|-|TRBJ2-7
CSVQERPGSYEQYF
>TRBV15|-|TRBJ2-3
CATRGWPSAATQYF
>TRBV12-3/TRBV12-4|-|TRBJ1-5
CASSIGQGLSNQPQHF
>TRBV27|-|TRBJ2-7
CASRQGGTYEQYF
>TRBV15|-|TRBJ2-7
CATSIGDEQYF